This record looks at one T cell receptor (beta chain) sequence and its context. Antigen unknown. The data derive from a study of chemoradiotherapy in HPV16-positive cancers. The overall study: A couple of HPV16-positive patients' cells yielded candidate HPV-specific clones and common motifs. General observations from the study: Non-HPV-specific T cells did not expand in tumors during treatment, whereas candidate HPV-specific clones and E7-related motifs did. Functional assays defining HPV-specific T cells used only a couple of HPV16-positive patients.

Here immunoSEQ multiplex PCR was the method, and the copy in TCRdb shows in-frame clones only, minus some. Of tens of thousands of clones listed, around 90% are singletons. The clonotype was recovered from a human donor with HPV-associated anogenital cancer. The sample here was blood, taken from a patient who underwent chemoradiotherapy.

CDR3 nucleotides: TGTGCCAGCAGTGAACTTGATCAGCCCCAGCATTTT. Protein: CASSELDQPQHF. The gene calls are TRBV6-1 and TRBJ1-5; D is ambiguous. V was clipped by 2 bases and J by 5 bases, with 4 bases between them. The CDR3 totals 12 residues. Germline V gene sequence: CDR1 MNHNS, CDR2 SASEGT.